The 30 T cell receptor beta chains below come from one sample, sequenced in a study of T-cell memory formation after mild COVID-19. TCRdb analysed the 5' RACE reads with MiXCR anew, one entry per CDR3 protein. The sample includes 540,000 or so distinct CDR3 sequences, 20% seen only once; the top ten take 12%. Input material: PBMCs or a T cell subset sorted from them (not recorded which). These receptor sequences come from an adult woman who had mild COVID-19 (a few samples of this study predate the infection). Cell type and time point are not known.

The chain employs TRBV12-5 and TRBJ1-1; 7 bases fit TRBD1. With V trimmed by 2 bases and J by 4 bases, 10 bases remained unmatched. In germline, CDR1 is LGHNT, CDR2 FRNRAP. This CDR3 is 16 amino acids long. CDR3 sequence reads: CASGLSYTAGGTEAFF. The CDR3 coding sequence is TGTGCTAGTGGTTTGAGCTACACCGCAGGGGGCACTGAAGCTTTCTTT. The whole variable domain, remainder taken from reference TRBV12-5 and TRBJ1-1, is DARVTQTPRHKVTEMGQEVTMRCQPILGHNTVFWYRQTMMQGLELLAYFRNRAPLDDSGMPKDRFSAEMPDATLATLKIQPSEPRDSAVYFCASGLSYTAGGTEAFFGQGTRLTVV.

This chain joins TRBV12-5 and TRBJ2-2; D remains ambiguous. Germline V CDR1 and CDR2: LGHNT, FRNRAP. CDR3 size: 15 residues. V was trimmed by 3 bases and J by 2 bases, leaving 10 bases between them. The CDR3 loop reads CASGFSLANTGELFF. The CDR3 bases are TGTGCTAGTGGTTTCTCCTTGGCCAACACCGGGGAGCTGTTTTTT.

The chain has TRBV7-9 and TRBJ1-1; D is uncertain. With 3 bases removed from V and 7 bases from J, the gap between germline ends came to 12 bases. The CDR3 has 13 amino acids. CDR1 and CDR2 from the germline V gene are SEHNR and FQNEAQ (reference sequence). The CDR3 sequence: CASSLVQTDEAFF. The CDR3 nucleotides read TGTGCCAGCAGCTTGGTTCAGACGGATGAAGCTTTCTTT.

The rearrangement joins TRBV29-1 to TRBJ1-3; the match to TRBD1 covers 7 bases. The germline V gene has CDR1 SQVTM and CDR2 ANQGSEA. After removal of 5 bases from V and 0 bases from J, the junction contained 4 bases not matched to a gene. The CDR3 is 14 amino acids. CDR3 protein: CSVQGVPSGNTIYF. CDR3 nucleotides: TGCAGCGTTCAGGGGGTACCCTCTGGAAACACCATATATTTT. The complete variable domain, with remaining parts taken from reference TRBV29-1 and TRBJ1-3, reads SAVISQKPSRDICQRGTSLTIQCQVDSQVTMMFWYRQQPGQSLTLIATANQGSEATYESGFVIDKFPISRPNLTFSTLTVSNMSPEDSSIYLCSVQGVPSGNTIYFGEGSWLTVV.

This chain joins TRBV2 and TRBJ2-1, with D tentatively TRBD2 (6 bases). In germline, CDR1 is SNHLY, CDR2 FYNNEI. The V end lost 4 bases, the J end lost 7 bases, and 11 bases lay between the germline ends. The CDR3 length is 13 residues. In nucleotides, the CDR3 is TGTGCCAGCAGTGGTAATGCGGGGAATGAGCAGTTCTTC. Its protein is CASSGNAGNEQFF. Full variable domain (missing parts from reference TRBV2 and TRBJ2-1): EPEVTQTPSHQVTQMGQEVILRCVPISNHLYFYWYRQILGQKVEFLVSFYNNEISEKSEIFDDQFSVERPDGSNFTLKIRSTKLEDSAMYFCASSGNAGNEQFFGPGTRLTVL.

Written as DNA, the CDR3 is TGTGCCAGTATCGTAGACTCAGGGGTATCGTTCGGCTACACCTTC. As protein: CASIVDSGVSFGYTF. The chain joins TRBV19 to TRBJ1-2; possibly TRBD1 for D (6 bases). In germline, CDR1 is LNHDA, CDR2 SQIVND (reference sequence). This CDR3 region has 15 residues. V lost 7 bases, J lost 8 bases, and 23 bases lay in between.

The table lists this clonotype with a few counts. The J gene is TRBJ2-1, the V gene TRBV12-3 or TRBV12-4, with 13 bases matching TRBD2. V was clipped by 7 bases and J by 4 bases; unmatched bases: 10. The CDR3 has 17 residues. The CDR3 nucleotides read TGTGCCAGCATACAGGGACTAGCGGGGATCGGATACAATGAGCAGTTCTTC. This codes for CASIQGLAGIGYNEQFF.

On this clonotype: Just one base apart from a much larger clone, this may be a read error. This chain connects TRBV12-3 or TRBV12-4 to TRBJ2-1; possibly TRBD1 for D (6 bases). Trimming pared 3 bases from V and 5 bases from J, leaving 8 bases between. This CDR3 is 13 amino acids long. The CDR3 nucleotides are TGTGCCAGCAGTTTTACAGGGAACAATGAGCAGTTCTTC. The encoded protein is CASSFTGNNEQFF.

The chain is built from TRBV5-1 and TRBJ2-7; weak D call: TRBD2 (6 bases). V lost 4 bases to trimming and J lost 4 bases, with 12 bases between them. Per the germline V gene, CDR1 is SGHRS and CDR2 is YFSETQ. The CDR3 covers 13 residues. CDR3 sequence reads: CASSPGGRYEQYF. The DNA of the CDR3 is TGCGCCAGCAGCCCTGGAGGGAGGTACGAGCAGTACTTC. The variable domain in full, completed from reference TRBV5-1 and TRBJ2-7, reads KAGVTQTPRYLIKTRGQQVTLSCSPISGHRSVSWYQQTPGQGLQFLFEYFSETQRNKGNFPGRFSGRQFSNSRSEMNVSTLELGDSALYLCASSPGGRYEQYFGPGTRLTVT.

This CDR3 is CASSLLSGRGAVTEAFF. CDR3 sequence (DNA): TGTGCCAGCAGTTTACTAAGTGGCAGGGGGGCTGTAACTGAAGCTTTCTTT. The chain uses TRBV5-6 and TRBJ1-1; the match to TRBD1 covers 7 bases. After removal of 5 bases from V and 5 bases from J, the junction contained 18 bases not matched to a gene. Germline lookup yields CDR1 SGHDT and CDR2 YYEEEE. CDR3 length: 17 amino acids. Using reference TRBV5-6 and TRBJ1-1 for the parts outside the CDR3, the full variable domain is DAGVTQSPTHLIKTRGQQVTLRCSPKSGHDTVSWYQQALGQGPQFIFQYYEEEERQRGNFPDRFSGHQFPNYSSELNVNALLLGDSALYLCASSLLSGRGAVTEAFFGQGTRLTVV.

The chain uses TRBV12-3 or TRBV12-4 and TRBJ2-7; TRBD1 matches 12 bases. Trimming at V came to 6 bases and at J to 3 bases, leaving 6 bases not matched to a gene. The CDR3 is made up of 15 amino acids. In DNA, the CDR3 is TGTGCCAGCAGACCAGGGACAGGGGGCCTCTACGAGCAGTACTTC. It specifies CASRPGTGGLYEQYF.

This clonotype was counted a few times. The genes are TRBV4-3 and TRBJ1-2; no firm D call. V gave up 0 bases and J gave up 7 bases, with 18 bases separating them. Germline V gives CDR1 LGHNA, CDR2 YSLEER. The CDR3 extends over 16 amino acids. The CDR3 spells CASSQDVRPRGVGYTF. CDR3 in DNA: TGCGCCAGCAGCCAAGATGTCCGGCCCCGGGGTGTTGGCTACACCTTC.

This clonotype was seen at least ten times. The CDR3 is CASSPGSYGYTF. In nucleotides, the CDR3 is TGTGCCAGCAGTCCCGGTTCCTATGGCTACACCTTC. This chain connects TRBV12-3 or TRBV12-4 to TRBJ1-2; unclear D gene. Trimming stripped 5 bases from V and 4 bases from J, with 8 bases between. CDR3 size: 12 residues.

The chain has TRBV2 and TRBJ1-5; D is unresolved. The CDR3 spans 14 residues. The V end lost 8 bases, the J end lost 4 bases, and 15 bases lay between the germline ends. Germline V gene lookup returns CDR1 SNHLY and CDR2 FYNNEI. The CDR3 loop is CASCIGLPNQPQHF. CDR3 bases: TGTGCCAGCTGTATCGGACTTCCAAATCAGCCCCAGCATTTT.

The chain links TRBV3-1 to TRBJ2-7; 8 bases agree with TRBD1. Trimming took 3 bases from V and 6 from J; bases not matched to a gene: 10. This CDR3 has 15 residues. The germline V gene encodes CDR1 LGHDT and CDR2 YNNKEL (reference sequence). In DNA form, the CDR3 reads TGTGCCAGCAGCCACTTCGGACAGGGTACCTCCGAGCAGTACTTC. It specifies CASSHFGQGTSEQYF.

This clonotype was seen only a few times. The chain uses TRBV12-3 or TRBV12-4 and TRBJ2-3; D may correspond to TRBD1 or TRBD2 (5 bases each). V lost 6 bases and J lost 2, with 12 bases in between. CDR3 length: 14 amino acids. CDR3 bases: TGTGCCAGCAGAGGCTTTGGGACCACAGATACGCAGTATTTT. The encoded protein is CASRGFGTTDTQYF.

The genes are TRBV7-9 and TRBJ2-1, with 8 bases matching TRBD2. Germline lookup yields CDR1 SEHNR and CDR2 FQNEAQ (reference sequence). V shed 2 bases, J shed 9 bases, and the junction held 9 bases outside the gene matches. CDR3 length equals 15 residues. CDR3 in DNA: TGTGCCAGCAGCTTAAGCCGGCTAGCGGGTTTTGAGCAGTTCTTC. This gives the protein CASSLSRLAGFEQFF.

This chain uses TRBV7-9 with TRBJ2-2; 14 bases map to TRBD2. Germline V gene lookup returns CDR1 SEHNR and CDR2 FQNEAQ (reference sequence). This CDR3 is 17 amino acids long. The J segment lost 6 bases and the V segment lost 4 bases, leaving 7 bases of the junction unmatched. The CDR3 bases are TGTGCCAGCAGCTCCGGGACTAGCGGGAGTCTGGCCGGGGAGCTGTTTTTT. It is translated as CASSSGTSGSLAGELFF.

The V call is TRBV12-3 or TRBV12-4, the J call TRBJ1-2; D perhaps matches TRBD1 (6 bases). V was trimmed by 3 bases and J by 8 bases, leaving 10 bases between them. The CDR3 runs to 12 residues. The CDR3 loop reads CASSFTGRGYTF. CDR3 in DNA: TGTGCCAGCAGTTTCACAGGGAGAGGCTACACCTTC.

This clonotype showed up just a few times. The chain joins TRBV7-9 to TRBJ1-2, with TRBD1 matching 7 bases. The CDR3 is 13 residues long. Per germline, CDR1 SEHNR and CDR2 FQNEAQ (reference sequence). With 8 bases clipped from V and 3 bases from J, the junction kept 6 bases outside the gene matches. CDR3 loop: CASASGGDYGYTF. The CDR3 coding sequence is TGTGCCAGCGCTTCAGGGGGTGACTATGGCTACACCTTC.

There are a few counts of this clonotype. The gene calls are TRBV7-8 and TRBJ2-5, with TRBD1 matching 7 bases. After removal of 5 bases from V and 2 bases from J, the junction contained 14 bases not matched to a gene. The germline CDR1 and CDR2 sequences are SGHVS and FQNEAQ. CDR3 length equals 17 residues. The CDR3 loop reads CASSHWAGTVTQETQYF. In nucleotides, the CDR3 is TGTGCCAGCAGCCATTGGGCCGGGACAGTTACACAAGAGACCCAGTACTTC.

This clonotype was picked up a small number of times. The gene calls are TRBV7-9 and TRBJ1-3; D unclear. V gave up 3 bases and J gave up 8 bases, with 14 bases separating them. The CDR3 is made up of 14 amino acids. Germline V gene data show CDR1 as SEHNR and CDR2 as FQNEAQ (reference sequence). CDR3 loop: CASSFGPLVDTIYF. CDR3 DNA: TGTGCCAGCAGCTTCGGACCCTTGGTTGACACCATATATTTT.

The V and J genes are TRBV12-3 or TRBV12-4 and TRBJ2-3; the D call may be TRBD1 or TRBD2 (5 bases each). V dropped 7 bases and J dropped 6 bases, with 17 bases sitting between them. The CDR3 sequence is 14 residues long. CDR3 protein: CASTRVSRGDTQYF. CDR3 DNA: TGTGCCAGCACCAGGGTTTCTAGAGGGGATACGCAGTATTTT.

The chain links TRBV9 to TRBJ2-5; TRBD2 aligns across 8 bases. CDR3 size: 13 residues. Germline loops: CDR1 SGDLS, CDR2 YYNGEE. V lost 4 bases and J lost 5; bases outside the gene matches: 4. The CDR3 coding sequence is TGTGCCAGCAGCCCGCGGGGGGATGAGACCCAGTACTTC. Translation: CASSPRGDETQYF.

There are a few counts of this clonotype. The J gene is TRBJ2-3, the V gene TRBV20-1; the match to TRBD2 covers 10 bases. V was pared by 6 bases and J by 4 bases, with 7 bases of the junction left unmatched. The germline gives CDR1 DFQATT, CDR2 SNEGSKA (reference sequence). The CDR3 consists of 14 residues. CDR3 sequence (DNA): TGCAGTGCCGCCCCTAGCGGGAGCTCAGATACGCAGTATTTT. This sequence encodes CSAAPSGSSDTQYF.

This clonotype was counted a few times. The chain links TRBV29-1 to TRBJ1-1; 8 bases line up with TRBD1. This CDR3 contains 13 residues. CDR1 is SQVTM and CDR2 is ANQGSEA in the germline V gene. V shed 7 bases, J shed 3 bases, and the junction held 7 bases outside the gene matches. CDR3 residues: CSACLTGDTEAFF. CDR3 sequence (DNA): TGCAGCGCCTGTCTGACAGGGGACACTGAAGCTTTCTTT.

In its sample, this clonotype was seen a few times. The CDR3 DNA reads as TGCAGCGTTGGATTGACAGGCGGGGAGCAGTACTTC. Translating gives CSVGLTGGEQYF. The chain joins TRBV29-1 to TRBJ2-7; D perhaps matches TRBD1 (6 bases). With 4 bases removed from V and 7 bases from J, the gap between germline ends came to 14 bases. This CDR3 contains 12 residues. CDR1 is SQVTM, CDR2 ANQGSEA, per germline.

This clonotype has a count of ten or more. J is TRBJ2-3 and V is TRBV5-1; D perhaps matches TRBD2 (5 bases). CDR3 size: 17 residues. V was clipped by 0 bases and J by 6 bases, with 20 bases between them. Germline V gene data show CDR1 as SGHRS and CDR2 as YFSETQ. The CDR3: CASSLARASAGSDTQYF. The CDR3 region has the DNA TGCGCCAGCAGCTTGGCGCGGGCGTCTGCCGGGTCCGATACGCAGTATTTT.

A few counts support this clonotype. The chain employs TRBV29-1 and TRBJ1-1, with D possibly matching TRBD1 (6 bases). Germline CDR1 reads SQVTM; CDR2 reads ANQGSEA. V was pared by 3 bases and J by 10 bases, with 12 bases between. This CDR3 is built from 11 residues. This chain's CDR3 is CSVDGGGGAFF. The CDR3 bases are TGCAGCGTTGATGGGGGCGGGGGAGCTTTCTTT.

This clonotype was observed a few times. The rearrangement joins TRBV24-1 to TRBJ2-5; D is undetermined. This CDR3 spans 13 amino acids. Germline CDR1 KGHDR, CDR2 SFDVKD. V was shortened by 7 bases and J by 1 base, with 9 bases between the two germline ends. CDR3 bases: TGTGCCACCAGAGGACCGAGCCAAGAGACCCAGTACTTC. Amino acid sequence: CATRGPSQETQYF.